Reported below is one TCR beta chain. One end of the junction is discordant with germline, which a read error may explain. This specimen comes from a study of identical twins. This CDR3 has 15 amino acids. Template switching, a step in the protocol, added a universal primer site, and cDNA carried unique molecular identifiers. TCRdb analysed the 5' RACE reads with MiXCR anew, one entry per CDR3 protein. The profile shows roughly 490,000 distinct CDR3 sequences, over 11% of them singletons. These data were also reused for a study on yellow fever vaccine responses in identical twins.

This clonotype was obtained from a woman aged 18-29 years in good health. The J gene is TRBJ2-1, the V gene TRBV12-3 or TRBV12-4; D remains unclear. The sample taken for sequencing was CD4+ T cells sorted from blood. In nucleotides, the CDR3 is TGTACCAGCAAACCGGCTAGACCCTCTGACAATGAGCAGTTCTTC. This sequence encodes CTSKPARPSDNEQFF.